This paragraph covers one TCR beta chain sequence. These data originate in a study of shared clonotypes between healthy human individuals. Deletions cut 2 bases from V and 1 base from J, with 14 bases between. Germline values: CDR1 SEHNR, CDR2 FQNEAQ (reference sequence). This CDR3 is built from 16 residues. Profiled with immunoSEQ multiplex PCR; TCRdb holds only in-frame clones, not every one. The sample shows about 2 million clones, 90% to 95% of them seen only once. This sequence joins TRBV7-9 and TRBJ2-5; tentatively, D is TRBD1 or TRBD2 (5 bases each). The TCR sequence derives from a man aged 18 to 29 in good health. Sequenced sample: naive CD4+ T cells sorted from blood. The subset here: CD45RA+ positively selected. Written as DNA, the CDR3 is TGTGCCAGCAGCTTACAGTGGGCCGGGGCCCAAGAGACCCAGTACTTC. This sequence encodes CASSLQWAGAQETQYF.